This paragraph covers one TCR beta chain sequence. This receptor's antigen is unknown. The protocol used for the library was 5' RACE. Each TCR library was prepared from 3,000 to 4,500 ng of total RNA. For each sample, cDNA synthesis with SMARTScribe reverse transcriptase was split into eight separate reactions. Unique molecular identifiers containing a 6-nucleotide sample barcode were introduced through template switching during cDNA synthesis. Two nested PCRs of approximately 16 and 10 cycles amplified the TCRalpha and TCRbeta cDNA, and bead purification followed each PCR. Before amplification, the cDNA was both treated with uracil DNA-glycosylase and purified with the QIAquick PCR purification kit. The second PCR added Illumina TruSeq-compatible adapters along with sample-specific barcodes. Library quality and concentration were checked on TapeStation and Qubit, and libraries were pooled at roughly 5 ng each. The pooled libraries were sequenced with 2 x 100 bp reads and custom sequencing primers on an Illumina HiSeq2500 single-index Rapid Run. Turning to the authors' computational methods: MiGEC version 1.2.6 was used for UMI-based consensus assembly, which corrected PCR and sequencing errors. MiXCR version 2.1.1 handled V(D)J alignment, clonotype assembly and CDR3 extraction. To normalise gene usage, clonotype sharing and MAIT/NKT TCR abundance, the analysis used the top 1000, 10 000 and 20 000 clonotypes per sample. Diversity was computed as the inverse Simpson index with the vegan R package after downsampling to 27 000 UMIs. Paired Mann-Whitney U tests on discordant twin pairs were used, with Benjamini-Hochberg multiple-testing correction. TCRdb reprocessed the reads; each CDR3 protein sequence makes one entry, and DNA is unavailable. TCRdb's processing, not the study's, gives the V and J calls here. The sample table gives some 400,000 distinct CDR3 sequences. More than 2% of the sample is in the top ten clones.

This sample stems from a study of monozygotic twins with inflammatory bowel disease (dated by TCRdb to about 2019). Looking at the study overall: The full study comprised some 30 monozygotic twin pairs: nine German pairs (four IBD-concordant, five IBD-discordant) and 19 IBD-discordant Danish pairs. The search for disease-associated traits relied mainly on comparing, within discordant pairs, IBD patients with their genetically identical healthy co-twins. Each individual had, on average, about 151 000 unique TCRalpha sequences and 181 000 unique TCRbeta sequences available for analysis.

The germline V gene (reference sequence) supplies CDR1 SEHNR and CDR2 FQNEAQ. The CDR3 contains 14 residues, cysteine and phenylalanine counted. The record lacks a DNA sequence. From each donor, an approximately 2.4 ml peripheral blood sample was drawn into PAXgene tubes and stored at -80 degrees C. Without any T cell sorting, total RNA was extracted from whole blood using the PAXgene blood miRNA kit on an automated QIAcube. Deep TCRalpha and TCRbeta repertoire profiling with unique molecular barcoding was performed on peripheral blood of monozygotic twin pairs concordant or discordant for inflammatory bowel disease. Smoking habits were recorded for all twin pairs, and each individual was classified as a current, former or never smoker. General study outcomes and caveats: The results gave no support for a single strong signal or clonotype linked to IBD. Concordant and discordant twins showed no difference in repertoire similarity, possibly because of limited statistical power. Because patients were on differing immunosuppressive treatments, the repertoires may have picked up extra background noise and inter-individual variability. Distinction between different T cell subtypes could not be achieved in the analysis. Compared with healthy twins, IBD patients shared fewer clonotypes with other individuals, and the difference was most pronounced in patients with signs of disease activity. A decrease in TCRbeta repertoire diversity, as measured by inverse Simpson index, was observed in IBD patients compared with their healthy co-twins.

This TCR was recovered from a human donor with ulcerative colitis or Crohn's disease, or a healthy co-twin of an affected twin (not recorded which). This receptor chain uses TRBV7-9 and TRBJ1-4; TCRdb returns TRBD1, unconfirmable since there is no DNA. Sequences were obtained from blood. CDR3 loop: CASSLSGGSEKLFF. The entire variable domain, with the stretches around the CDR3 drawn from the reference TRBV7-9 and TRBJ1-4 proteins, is DTGVSQNPRHKITKRGQNVTFRCDPISEHNRLYWYRQTLGQGPEFLTYFQNEAQLEKSRLLSDRFSAERPKGSFSTLEIQRTEQGDSAMYLCASSLSGGSEKLFFGSGTQLSVL.